The TCR beta chain described here comes from a study of OX40 agonist ivuxolimab in advanced cancers. Study summary: All patients had ivuxolimab intravenously every 2 weeks at 0.01 to 10 mg/kg.

The method was immunoSEQ multiplex PCR; TCRdb's version includes in-frame clones alone and lacks a portion of them. The table shows 71,000 or so clones, with approximately 91% occurring only once. The investigators sampled blood at baseline, at cycle 4 day 1, and at cycle 7 day 1. Trimming pared 6 bases from V and 3 bases from J, leaving 11 bases between. From germline, CDR1 is SQVTM and CDR2 ANQGSEA. The CDR3 runs to 12 residues. The clonotype comes from an adult with an advanced solid tumor such as melanoma, head and neck, liver or kidney cancer. The chain recombines TRBV29-1 with TRBJ2-5; possible D gene TRBD1, 6 bases. The sequencing used CD4+ or CD8+ T cells sorted from blood, collected in a trial of the OX40 agonist ivuxolimab. DNA of the CDR3: TGCAGCGTAGAGCCAGGGGAAGAGACCCAGTACTTC. This encodes CSVEPGEETQYF.